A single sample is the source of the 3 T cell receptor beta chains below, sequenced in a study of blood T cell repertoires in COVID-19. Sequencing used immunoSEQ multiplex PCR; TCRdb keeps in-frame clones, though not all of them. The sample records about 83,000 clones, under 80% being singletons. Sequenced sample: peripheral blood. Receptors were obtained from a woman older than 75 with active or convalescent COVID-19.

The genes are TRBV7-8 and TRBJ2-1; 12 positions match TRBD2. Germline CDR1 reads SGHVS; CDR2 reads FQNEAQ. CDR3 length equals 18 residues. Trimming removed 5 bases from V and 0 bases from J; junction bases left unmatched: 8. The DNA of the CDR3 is TGTGCCAGCAGCCTTATGACTAGCGGGGGCCCCTCCTACAATGAGCAGTTCTTC. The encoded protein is CASSLMTSGGPSYNEQFF.

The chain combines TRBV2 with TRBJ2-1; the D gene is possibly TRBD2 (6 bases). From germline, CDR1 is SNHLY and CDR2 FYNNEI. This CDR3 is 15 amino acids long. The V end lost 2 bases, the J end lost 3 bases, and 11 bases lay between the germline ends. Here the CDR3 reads CASSELVAVYNEQFF. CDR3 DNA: TGTGCCAGCAGTGAATTGGTAGCGGTCTACAATGAGCAGTTCTTC.

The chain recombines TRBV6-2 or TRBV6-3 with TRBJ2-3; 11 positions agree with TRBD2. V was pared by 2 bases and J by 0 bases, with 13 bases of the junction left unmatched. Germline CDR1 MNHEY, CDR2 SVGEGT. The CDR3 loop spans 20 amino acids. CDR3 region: CASSYPSIPGLAGSTDTQYF. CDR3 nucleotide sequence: TGTGCCAGCAGTTACCCTTCGATCCCCGGACTAGCGGGCAGCACAGATACGCAGTATTTT.